This T cell receptor beta chain was recorded in a study of T cell responses to AZD1222 COVID-19 vaccine. CDR3 length: 12 amino acids. Germline V CDR1 and CDR2: SEHNR, FQNEAQ (reference sequence). V shed 8 bases and J shed 3 bases, with 11 bases lying between them. A note on this clone: Its target is not known.

The protocol was immunoSEQ multiplex PCR, while the TCRdb copy is restricted to in-frame clones and leaves out a portion. The sample shows 85,000 to 120,000 clones, 84% of them seen only once. Regarding the study as a whole: Spike was spanned by vaccine-associated CD4 TCRs, with dominance at 160-218 and 743-854. Epitopes outside B.1.351 and B.1.1.7 mutated regions reportedly drew nearly half of spike TCRs.

The sample in question was peripheral blood, obtained on day 0 of AZD1222 vaccination. The rearrangement joins TRBV7-9 to TRBJ2-7; D not certain. This TCR was recovered from an adult in good health. CDR3 protein: CASSPEVYEQYF. The DNA for the CDR3 is TGTGCCAGCTCACCGGAAGTCTACGAGCAGTACTTC.